The 21 T cell receptor beta chains below were found in one sample sequenced in a study of CD8+ T cells in alopecia areata. Reverse transcription of extracted RNA yielded cDNA, which provided the sequencing template. Using immunoSEQ multiplex PCR, the repertoire was profiled, and TCRdb retains in-frame clones only, with some absent. The table shows more than 100,000 clones, with 53% occurring only once. The treatment is: oral pan-JAK inhibitor, 5-10 mg twice daily. The source material was CD4+ T cells sorted from blood, sampled at week 4, from a patient treated with tofacitinib. The receptors were sampled from a human donor with alopecia areata.

In DNA form, the CDR3 reads TGTGCCTGGAGTACCGCAGGGTATGGCTACACCTTC. Residues: CAWSTAGYGYTF. This chain connects TRBV30 to TRBJ1-2; possibly TRBD1 for D (5 bases). Germline V lookup: CDR1 GTSNPN, CDR2 SVGIG (reference sequence). The CDR3 spans 12 residues. V was cut by 2 bases and J by 5 bases, with 9 bases left in between.

The chain recombines TRBV30 with TRBJ2-1; D not resolved. Germline CDR1 and CDR2: GTSNPN and SVGIG (reference sequence). The CDR3 is made up of 13 amino acids. V was pared by 4 bases and J by 2 bases, with 9 bases between. CDR3 loop: CAWIPRPYNEQFF. CDR3 bases: TGTGCCTGGATCCCACGGCCCTACAATGAGCAGTTCTTC.

The chain employs TRBV30 and TRBJ2-3; D may be TRBD1 (6 bases). The V end was cut by 0 bases, the J end by 8 bases, with 18 bases between. This CDR3 is 15 amino acids long. Germline CDR1 is GTSNPN and CDR2 is SVGIG (reference sequence). The CDR3 DNA reads as TGTGCCTGGAGTGTAGCACAGGGTGTACGGGCTACGCAGTATTTT. Protein sequence: CAWSVAQGVRATQYF.

As for this clone: Distinct nucleotide sequences in the sample also encode this CDR3. V and J are TRBV29-1 and TRBJ2-3, with TRBD1 matching 9 bases. Trimming cost V 6 bases and J 0 bases; bases outside gene matches: 7. The CDR3 covers 15 residues. From germline, CDR1 is SQVTM and CDR2 ANQGSEA. The CDR3 spells CSVGQGLTSTDTQYF. The CDR3 coding sequence is TGCAGCGTGGGACAGGGCTTGACTAGCACAGATACGCAGTATTTT.

The gene calls are TRBV29-1 and TRBJ1-3; no clear D gene. V lost 5 bases to trimming and J lost 3 bases, with 8 bases between them. This CDR3 contains 12 residues. CDR1 and CDR2 from the germline V gene are SQVTM and ANQGSEA. The DNA for the CDR3 is TGCAGCGTTTGTCCCGATGGAAACACCATATATTTT. It translates to CSVCPDGNTIYF.

This clone was detected a few times. V usage is TRBV29-1 and J usage is TRBJ2-5; D could derive from TRBD1 or TRBD2 (5 bases each). Trimming took off 5 bases at V and 2 bases at J, with 15 bases between the two ends. Germline CDR1 reads SQVTM; CDR2 reads ANQGSEA. The CDR3 contains 14 residues. Written as DNA, the CDR3 is TGCAGCGTTCCCGGTAGCGCAGGGCAAGAGACCCAGTACTTC. Protein sequence: CSVPGSAGQETQYF.

The genes are TRBV30 and TRBJ1-1; 9 nucleotides line up with TRBD1. Germline lookup yields CDR1 GTSNPN and CDR2 SVGIG (reference sequence). The junction had 3 bases not matched to a gene; V was cut back by 3 bases and J by 1 base. The CDR3 contains 14 residues. The CDR3 sequence: CAWRRTGANTEAFF. The CDR3 coding sequence is TGTGCCTGGAGGCGGACAGGGGCGAACACTGAAGCTTTCTTT.

The CDR3 coding sequence is TGTGCCAGTAGTCCCCCGCCGGGACTAGCTTCCTACAATGAGCAGTTCTTC. Amino acids: CASSPPPGLASYNEQFF. The J gene is TRBJ2-1, the V gene TRBV19; 9 bases line up with TRBD2. V trimming: 5 bases; J trimming: 1 base; junction bases outside the gene matches: 9. CDR1 and CDR2 from the germline V gene are LNHDA and SQIVND (reference sequence). The CDR3 consists of 17 residues.

V gene TRBV5-6 combines with J gene TRBJ1-2; the match to TRBD1 covers 12 bases. Germline V gene sequence: CDR1 SGHDT, CDR2 YYEEEE. The junction had 5 bases not matched to a gene; V was cut back by 2 bases and J by 6 bases. The CDR3 length is 15 residues. The CDR3 bases are TGTGCCAGCAGCTTCAGGGACAGGGGGCCCCATGGCTACACCTTC. The encoded protein is CASSFRDRGPHGYTF.

This clone was seen a handful of times. The chain is built from TRBV23-1 and TRBJ1-5; 8 nucleotides match TRBD1. TRBV23-1 is placed among ORFs of uncertain function. The trim removed 6 bases at V and 4 bases at J, leaving 5 bases unmatched. The CDR3 is 14 amino acids. CDR3 protein: CASRGQGGNQPQHF. CDR3 nucleotides: TGCGCCAGCAGAGGACAGGGTGGTAATCAGCCCCAGCATTTT.

The CDR3 here is CASTIPRGSGEQYF. The CDR3 DNA reads TGTGCCAGCACCATACCGAGGGGGTCGGGCGAGCAGTACTTC. The V and J genes are TRBV6-1 and TRBJ2-7, with a possible D match to TRBD1 (6 bases). V shed 7 bases and J shed 6 bases, with 19 bases lying between them. This CDR3 has 14 amino acids. From germline, CDR1 is MNHNS and CDR2 SASEGT.

V is TRBV7-9 and J is TRBJ1-5, with 7 bases that match TRBD1. The CDR3 is 15 amino acids. Looked up from germline, CDR1 is SEHNR and CDR2 is FQNEAQ (reference sequence). V was clipped by 6 bases and J by 5 bases; unmatched bases: 10. The CDR3 DNA follows: TGTGCCAGCAGGCGAACCGGGACAGAGGATCAGCCCCAGCATTTT. It specifies CASRRTGTEDQPQHF.

As regards this clone: The sample carries other DNA sequences with the same CDR3. The chain has TRBV30 and TRBJ2-7; tentative D call: TRBD2 (6 bases). Deletions cut 0 bases from V and 3 bases from J, with 6 bases between. Per germline, CDR1 GTSNPN and CDR2 SVGIG (reference sequence). The length of the CDR3 is 12 residues. CDR3 residues: CAWSVGGYEQYF. The DNA for the CDR3 is TGTGCCTGGAGTGTGGGAGGCTACGAGCAGTACTTC.

This chain joins TRBV30 and TRBJ1-2; no firm D call. Trimming took off 3 bases at V and 4 bases at J, with 15 bases between the two ends. The CDR3 covers 14 residues. The germline CDR1 and CDR2 sequences are GTSNPN and SVGIG (reference sequence). Here the CDR3 reads CAWSAAGPFYGYTF. As DNA, the CDR3 is TGTGCCTGGAGCGCCGCTGGGCCATTCTATGGCTACACCTTC.

The table lists this clone with a few counts. V gene TRBV9 combines with J gene TRBJ2-4; 9 bases line up with TRBD1. Trimming cost V 4 bases and J 0 bases; bases outside gene matches: 11. CDR1 SGDLS and CDR2 YYNGEE come from the germline V gene. The CDR3 is 18 amino acids. Here the CDR3 DNA reads TGTGCCAGCAGCTCGTCACCCGGGACAGGGATAGCCAAAAACATTCAGTACTTC. Its translation is CASSSSPGTGIAKNIQYF.

The chain couples TRBV5-5 to TRBJ1-2; 9 positions agree with TRBD1. V was clipped by 2 bases and J by 8 bases; unmatched bases: 1. The CDR3 is made up of 12 amino acids. Germline lookup yields CDR1 SGHKS and CDR2 YYEKEE (reference sequence). The DNA for the CDR3 is TGTGCCAGCAGCTTACAGGGGGCCGGCTACACCTTC. Its protein is CASSLQGAGYTF.

The chain couples TRBV18 to TRBJ2-7, with TRBD1 identical over 8 bases. The CDR3 is 15 residues long. From germline, CDR1 is KGHSH and CDR2 LQKENI. V was clipped by 0 bases and J by 0 bases; unmatched bases: 1. The CDR3 DNA sequence: TGTGCCAGCTCACCACCGGGACAGGCCTCCTACGAGCAGTACTTC. This translates into CASSPPGQASYEQYF.

In this sample, this clone turned up a few times. The V and J genes are TRBV2 and TRBJ1-1; a weak D match, TRBD1 (5 bases). This CDR3 comprises 15 residues. Germline CDR1 is SNHLY and CDR2 is FYNNEI. The V end lost 5 bases, the J end lost 2 bases, and 15 bases lay between the germline ends. The CDR3 region is CASSPLGGANTEAFF. The CDR3 DNA follows: TGTGCCAGCAGTCCCCTCGGAGGGGCAAACACTGAAGCTTTCTTT. The full variable domain, its missing parts supplied by reference TRBV2 and TRBJ1-1, is EPEVTQTPSHQVTQMGQEVILRCVPISNHLYFYWYRQILGQKVEFLVSFYNNEISEKSEIFDDQFSVERPDGSNFTLKIRSTKLEDSAMYFCASSPLGGANTEAFFGQGTRLTVV.

J is TRBJ2-3 and V is TRBV30; 9 positions agree with TRBD2. The J segment lost 0 bases and the V segment lost 2 bases, leaving 3 bases of the junction unmatched. Germline CDR1 reads GTSNPN; CDR2 reads SVGIG (reference sequence). This CDR3 contains 15 residues. The CDR3 region is CAWSRGGVSTDTQYF. In DNA form, the CDR3 reads TGTGCCTGGAGTCGCGGGGGGGTTAGCACAGATACGCAGTATTTT.

This clone was counted between two and nine times. The chain combines TRBV4-3 with TRBJ2-2; no definite D call. Germline assignment: CDR1 LGHNA and CDR2 YSLEER. The CDR3 runs 16 residues. V was trimmed by 1 base and J by 6 bases, leaving 15 bases between them. The CDR3 here is CASSQVRLVLAGELFF. As DNA, the CDR3 is TGCGCCAGCAGCCAAGTTCGCCTAGTCTTGGCCGGGGAGCTGTTTTTT.

This chain connects TRBV7-2 to TRBJ2-5; 9 bases line up with TRBD2. CDR3 size: 16 residues. Looked up from germline, CDR1 is SGHTA and CDR2 is FQGNSA. After removal of 5 bases from V and 6 bases from J, the junction contained 13 bases not matched to a gene. DNA of the CDR3: TGTGCCAGCAGCAATCTCGGCGGGAGGGCCGGGAAGACCCAGTACTTC. It yields the protein CASSNLGGRAGKTQYF.